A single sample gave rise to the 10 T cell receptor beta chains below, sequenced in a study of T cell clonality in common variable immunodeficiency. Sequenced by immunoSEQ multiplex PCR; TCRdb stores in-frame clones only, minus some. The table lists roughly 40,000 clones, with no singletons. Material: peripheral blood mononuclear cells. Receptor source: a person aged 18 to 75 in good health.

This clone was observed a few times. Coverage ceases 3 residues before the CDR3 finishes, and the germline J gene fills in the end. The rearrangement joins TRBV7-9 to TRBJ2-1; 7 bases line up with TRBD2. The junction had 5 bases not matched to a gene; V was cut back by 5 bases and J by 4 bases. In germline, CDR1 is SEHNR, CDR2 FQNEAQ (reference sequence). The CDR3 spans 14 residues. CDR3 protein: CASSQSGNYNEQFF. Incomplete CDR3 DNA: TGTGCCAGCAGCCAGAGCGGGAATTACAATGAG. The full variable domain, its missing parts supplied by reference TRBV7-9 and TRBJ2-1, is DTGVSQNPRHKITKRGQNVTFRCDPISEHNRLYWYRQTLGQGPEFLTYFQNEAQLEKSRLLSDRFSAERPKGSFSTLEIQRTEQGDSAMYLCASSQSGNYNEQFFGPGTRLTVL.

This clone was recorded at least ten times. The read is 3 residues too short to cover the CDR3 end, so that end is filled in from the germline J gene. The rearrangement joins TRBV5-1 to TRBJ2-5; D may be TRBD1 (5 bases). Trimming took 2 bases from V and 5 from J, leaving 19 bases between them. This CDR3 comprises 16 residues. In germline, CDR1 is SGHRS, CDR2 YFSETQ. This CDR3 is CASSFSRADISETQYF. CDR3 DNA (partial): TGCGCCAGCAGCTTTAGCAGGGCGGACATTTCGGAGACC.

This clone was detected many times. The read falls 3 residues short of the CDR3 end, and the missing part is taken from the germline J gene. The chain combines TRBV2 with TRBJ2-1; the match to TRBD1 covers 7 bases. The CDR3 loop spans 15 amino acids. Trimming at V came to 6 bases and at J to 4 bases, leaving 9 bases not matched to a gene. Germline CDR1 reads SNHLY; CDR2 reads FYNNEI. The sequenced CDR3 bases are TGTGCCAGCAGAAACCGGGACAGTCCATACAATGAG. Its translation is CASRNRDSPYNE. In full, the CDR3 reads CASRNRDSPYNEQFF.

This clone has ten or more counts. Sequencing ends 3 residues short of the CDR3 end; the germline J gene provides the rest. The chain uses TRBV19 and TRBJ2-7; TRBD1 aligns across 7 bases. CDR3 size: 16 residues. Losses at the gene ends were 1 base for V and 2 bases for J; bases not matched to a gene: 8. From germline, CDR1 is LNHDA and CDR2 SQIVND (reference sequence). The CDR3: CASSIGPGTVAYEQYF. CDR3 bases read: TGTGCCAGTAGTATAGGCCCCGGGACAGTGGCCTACGAG.

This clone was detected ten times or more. CDR3 sequence: CASSGRVAGYNEQFF. The sequenced CDR3 bases are TGTGCCAGCAGTGGAAGGGTAGCGGGCTACAATGAG. V usage is TRBV6-1 and J usage is TRBJ2-1; TRBD2 matches 7 bases. The sequence runs out 3 residues before the end of the CDR3; the remainder is reconstructed from the germline J gene. CDR3 length: 15 residues. Germline values: CDR1 MNHNS, CDR2 SASEGT. Trimming cost V 4 bases and J 3 bases; bases outside gene matches: 6.

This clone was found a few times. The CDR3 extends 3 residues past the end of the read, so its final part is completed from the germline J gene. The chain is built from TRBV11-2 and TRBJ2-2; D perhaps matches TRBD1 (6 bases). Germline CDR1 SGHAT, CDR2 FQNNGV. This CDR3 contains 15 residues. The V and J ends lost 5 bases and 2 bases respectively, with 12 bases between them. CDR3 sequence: CASSRTRGNTGELFF. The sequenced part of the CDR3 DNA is TGTGCCAGCAGCCGGACCAGGGGAAACACCGGGGAG.

The sequenced CDR3 bases are TGCAGTGCCCCAGACATGAGCACTGAA. Translation: CSAPDMSTE. Given in full, the CDR3 is CSAPDMSTEAFF. The chain links TRBV20-1 to TRBJ1-1; the D is unclear. The observed sequence ends 3 residues before the CDR3 terminus, with the missing tail filled in from the germline J gene. V lost 6 bases and J lost 4, with 12 bases in between. CDR1 and CDR2 from the germline V gene are DFQATT and SNEGSKA (reference sequence). This CDR3 is built from 12 residues.

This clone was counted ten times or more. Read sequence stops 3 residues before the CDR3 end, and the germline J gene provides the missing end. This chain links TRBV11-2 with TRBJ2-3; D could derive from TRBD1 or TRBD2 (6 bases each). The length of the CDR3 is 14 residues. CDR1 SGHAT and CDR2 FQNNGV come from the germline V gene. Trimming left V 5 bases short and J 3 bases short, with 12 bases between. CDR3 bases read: TGTGCCAGCAGCCCACAGGGAGGAACAGATACG. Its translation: CASSPQGGTDT. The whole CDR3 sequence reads CASSPQGGTDTQYF.

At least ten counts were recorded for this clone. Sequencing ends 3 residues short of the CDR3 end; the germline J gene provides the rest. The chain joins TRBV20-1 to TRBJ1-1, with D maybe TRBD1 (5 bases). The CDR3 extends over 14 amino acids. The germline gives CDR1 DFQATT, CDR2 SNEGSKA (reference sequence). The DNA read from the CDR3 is TGCAGTGCTAGAATTGGTCCAGGGATGGGAAAA. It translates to CSARIGPGMGK. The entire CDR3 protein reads CSARIGPGMGKAFF.

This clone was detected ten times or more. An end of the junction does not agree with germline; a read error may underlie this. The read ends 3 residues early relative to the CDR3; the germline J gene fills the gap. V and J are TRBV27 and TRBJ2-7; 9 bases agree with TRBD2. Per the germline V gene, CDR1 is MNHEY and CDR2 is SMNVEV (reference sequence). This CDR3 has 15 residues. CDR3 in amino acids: CASSPAGTSSNEQYF. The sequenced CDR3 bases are TGTGCCAGCAGTCCGGCCGGGACTAGCTCCAACGAG.